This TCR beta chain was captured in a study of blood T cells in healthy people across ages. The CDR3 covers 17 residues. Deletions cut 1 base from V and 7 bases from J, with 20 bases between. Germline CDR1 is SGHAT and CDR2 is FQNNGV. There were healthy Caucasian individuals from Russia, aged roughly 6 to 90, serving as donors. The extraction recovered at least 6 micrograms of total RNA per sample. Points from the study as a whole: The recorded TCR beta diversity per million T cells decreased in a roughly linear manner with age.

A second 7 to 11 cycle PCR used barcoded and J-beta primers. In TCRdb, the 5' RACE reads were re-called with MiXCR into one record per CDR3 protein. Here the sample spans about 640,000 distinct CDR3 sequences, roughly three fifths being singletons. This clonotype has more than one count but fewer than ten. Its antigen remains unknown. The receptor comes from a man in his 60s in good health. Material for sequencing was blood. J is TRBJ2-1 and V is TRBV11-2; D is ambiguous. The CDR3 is CASSLGSRSGGENEQFF. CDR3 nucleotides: TGTGCCAGCAGCTTAGGTTCGAGGTCGGGCGGAGAAAATGAGCAGTTCTTC.